A single sample gave rise to the 9 T cell receptor beta chains below, sequenced in a study of response to subunit inactivated influenza vaccine. TCRdb reprocessed the RT-PCR reads via MiXCR and lists one record per CDR3 protein. The data show about 160,000 distinct CDR3 sequences, about 11% seen once. The starting material was non-naive T cells sorted from PBMCs, obtained roughly 47 days after vaccination. The receptor source for this set is a man aged 50 to 60 who received an inactivated influenza vaccine.

This clonotype was found many times. The chain combines TRBV10-3 with TRBJ2-3; unclear D gene. Looked up from germline, CDR1 is ENHRY and CDR2 is SYGVKD. The CDR3 is 12 residues long. V gave up 9 bases and J gave up 0 bases, with 7 bases separating them. In nucleotides, the CDR3 is TGTGCCATAAGGACGAGCACAGATACGCAGTATTTT. Protein: CAIRTSTDTQYF.

The V call is TRBV6-5, the J call TRBJ1-5; a weak D match, TRBD1 (5 bases). Germline V gives CDR1 MNHEY, CDR2 SVGAGI. The CDR3 loop spans 14 amino acids. The V end was cut by 2 bases, the J end by 3 bases, with 8 bases between. CDR3 nucleotide sequence: TGTGCCAGCAGTTACGGCAGGGTCAATCAGCCCCAGCATTTT. Translating gives CASSYGRVNQPQHF.

This sequence joins TRBV10-2 and TRBJ1-1, with unresolved D. V gave up 0 bases and J gave up 7 bases, with 6 bases separating them. The CDR3 spans 12 residues. Germline loops: CDR1 WSHSY, CDR2 SAAADI. CDR3 amino acids: CASSESRSEAFF. CDR3 DNA sequence: TGCGCCAGCAGTGAGTCGCGAAGTGAAGCTTTCTTT.

The rearrangement joins TRBV5-1 to TRBJ2-7; a possible D gene is TRBD2 (6 bases). This CDR3 is 14 amino acids long. Germline V gene lookup returns CDR1 SGHRS and CDR2 YFSETQ. The V end was cut by 4 bases, the J end by 2 bases, with 13 bases between. As DNA, the CDR3 is TGCGCCAGCAGCGGAGGGCAGGGAACCTACGAGCAGTACTTC. Translated: CASSGGQGTYEQYF.

There are a few counts of this clonotype. This chain uses TRBV7-2 with TRBJ2-7, with TRBD2 matching over 7 bases. Germline CDR1 and CDR2: SGHTA and FQGNSA. After removal of 5 bases from V and 3 bases from J, the junction contained 13 bases not matched to a gene. The CDR3 totals 16 residues. CDR3 region: CASSPRLALAFYEQYF. The CDR3 coding sequence is TGTGCCAGCAGCCCTCGACTAGCTCTTGCCTTCTACGAGCAGTACTTC.

The chain combines TRBV11-2 with TRBJ2-2; D call uncertain. The CDR3 is 14 residues long. V lost 5 bases to trimming and J lost 4 bases, with 11 bases between them. Germline-derived CDR1 and CDR2 are SGHAT and FQNNGV. CDR3 DNA: TGTGCCAGCAGCGTAAAAATTGCCACCGGGGAGCTGTTTTTT. This encodes CASSVKIATGELFF.

This clonotype was observed a few times. The rearrangement uses TRBV5-6 and TRBJ1-2, with D tentatively TRBD1 (5 bases). This CDR3 is 16 amino acids long. Germline V gene sequence: CDR1 SGHDT, CDR2 YYEEEE. Trimming took off 2 bases at V and 5 bases at J, with 19 bases between the two ends. Here the CDR3 reads CASSFISGGTSYGYTF. DNA of the CDR3: TGTGCCAGCAGCTTCATTTCCGGAGGGACCTCTTATGGCTACACCTTC.

The chain's CDR3 is CASFRASGHNEQFF. In DNA form, the CDR3 reads TGTGCCAGCTTCCGGGCTAGCGGCCACAATGAGCAGTTCTTC. The rearrangement links TRBV6-1 to TRBJ2-1, with TRBD2 matching over 7 bases. V gave up 8 bases and J gave up 5 bases; unmatched junction bases: 9. Germline V gene sequence: CDR1 MNHNS, CDR2 SASEGT. CDR3 length: 14 amino acids.

The V gene is TRBV7-2, the J gene TRBJ2-5; D may be TRBD2 (5 bases). This CDR3 has 15 amino acids. Germline V lookup: CDR1 SGHTA, CDR2 FQGNSA. Trimming left V 1 base short and J 1 base short, with 10 bases between. The DNA for the CDR3 is TGTGCCAGCAGCTTAGGACTACCCCTCCAAGAGACCCAGTACTTC. This sequence encodes CASSLGLPLQETQYF.